Listed here are 28 T cell receptor beta chains from one sample, sequenced in a study of identical twins. TCRdb redid the calling of the 5' RACE reads with MiXCR, one entry per CDR3 protein. The sample lists 1.5 million to 2 million distinct CDR3 sequences, under 35% seen once, with more than 0.25% in the top ten. The sequenced sample was cord blood. These receptors were taken from a newborn girl in good health.

The chain is built from TRBV2 and TRBJ2-7; no clear D. V was clipped by 4 bases and J by 3 bases, with 19 bases between them. The germline CDR1 and CDR2 sequences are SNHLY and FYNNEI. The CDR3 has 16 residues. The CDR3 protein is CASSGLGGERFYEQYF. The CDR3, as DNA: TGTGCCAGCAGTGGATTAGGTGGGGAACGGTTCTACGAGCAGTACTTC.

V gene TRBV11-2 combines with J gene TRBJ1-1; tentatively, D is TRBD1 (5 bases). This CDR3 contains 15 residues. Germline values: CDR1 SGHAT, CDR2 FQNNGV. Between the trimmed V and J ends, which lost 1 base and 1 base, there was a span of 10 bases. The CDR3 loop is CASSLVPDRNTEAFF. For the CDR3, the DNA is TGTGCCAGCAGCTTAGTCCCCGACAGGAACACTGAAGCTTTCTTT.

A few counts support this clonotype. V is TRBV20-1 and J is TRBJ2-1; unclear D gene. V lost 8 bases and J 7 bases, leaving 12 bases between the germline ends. Germline V gene data show CDR1 as DFQATT and CDR2 as SNEGSKA (reference sequence). The CDR3 loop spans 11 amino acids. CDR3 residues: CSLPVGNEQFF. CDR3 nucleotide sequence: TGCAGTCTCCCTGTGGGGAATGAGCAGTTCTTC.

This chain uses TRBV10-3 with TRBJ2-7; perhaps TRBD1 as D (5 bases). This CDR3 contains 13 residues. V was shortened by 5 bases and J by 5 bases, with 13 bases between the two germline ends. Looked up from germline, CDR1 is ENHRY and CDR2 is SYGVKD. CDR3 residues: CAISPTAPHEQYF. The DNA of the CDR3 is TGTGCCATCAGTCCGACAGCCCCCCACGAGCAGTACTTC.

This clonotype appeared a few times. The chain employs TRBV11-2 and TRBJ1-2, with 8 bases that match TRBD1. Germline loops: CDR1 SGHAT, CDR2 FQNNGV. The CDR3 totals 15 residues. V was pared by 5 bases and J by 8 bases, with 13 bases of the junction left unmatched. This chain's CDR3 is CASSPGGGQAYGYTF. The CDR3 region has the DNA TGTGCCAGCAGCCCCGGGGGGGGACAGGCCTACGGCTACACCTTC.

V is TRBV5-6 and J is TRBJ1-3; D might be TRBD1 (5 bases). V was pared by 2 bases and J by 1 base, with 10 bases between. The germline gives CDR1 SGHDT, CDR2 YYEEEE. The CDR3 sequence is 15 residues long. The CDR3 sequence: CASSFTGSSGNTIYF. CDR3 bases: TGTGCCAGCAGCTTTACAGGCTCATCTGGAAACACCATATATTTT.

The chain is built from TRBV10-3 and TRBJ2-1; 8 nucleotides agree with TRBD2. Germline-derived CDR1 and CDR2 are ENHRY and SYGVKD. The V gene end was trimmed by 5 bases and the J gene end by 0 bases; junction bases not matched to a gene: 3. The CDR3 contains 15 residues. The CDR3: CAISKSGSSYNEQFF. CDR3 nucleotides: TGTGCCATCAGTAAGAGCGGGAGCTCCTACAATGAGCAGTTCTTC.

The V and J genes are TRBV3-1 and TRBJ2-7; D possibly corresponds to TRBD1 (7 bases). V gave up 0 bases and J gave up 3 bases, with 12 bases separating them. CDR3 length: 15 residues. Germline loops: CDR1 LGHDT, CDR2 YNNKEL (reference sequence). The CDR3 sequence is CASSQDRQGGYEQYF. Written as DNA, the CDR3 is TGTGCCAGCAGCCAAGACAGGCAGGGGGGCTACGAGCAGTACTTC.

This clonotype was seen just once. This chain uses TRBV6-5 with TRBJ2-5; TRBD1 agrees at 8 bases. The trim removed 5 bases at V and 5 bases at J, leaving 7 bases unmatched. Germline CDR1 is MNHEY and CDR2 is SVGAGI. The CDR3 runs 14 residues. The CDR3 sequence is CASSPTGVDETQYF. The CDR3 DNA follows: TGTGCCAGCAGTCCGACAGGGGTAGACGAGACCCAGTACTTC.

This clonotype was recorded a few times. The chain has TRBV20-1 and TRBJ2-7; D is unclear. The CDR3 loop spans 12 amino acids. V lost 1 base and J lost 5, with 9 bases in between. Germline CDR1 reads DFQATT; CDR2 reads SNEGSKA (reference sequence). CDR3 loop: CSARGDSDEQYF. The CDR3 coding sequence is TGCAGTGCTAGAGGAGATTCCGACGAGCAGTACTTC.

This clonotype was seen a few times. The genes are TRBV7-2 and TRBJ2-3; possible D gene TRBD1, 6 bases. Germline loops: CDR1 SGHTA, CDR2 FQGNSA. This CDR3 spans 15 amino acids. V was trimmed by 3 bases and J by 5 bases, leaving 15 bases between them. For the CDR3, the DNA is TGTGCCAGCAGCTTGTACAGGGAATCGGTAGATACGCAGTATTTT. The encoded protein is CASSLYRESVDTQYF. The full variable domain, in which reference TRBV7-2 and TRBJ2-3 provide the parts outside the CDR3, is GAGVSQSPSNKVTEKGKDVELRCDPISGHTALYWYRQSLGQGLEFLIYFQGNSAPDKSGLPSDRFSAERTGGSVSTLTIQRTQQEDSAVYLCASSLYRESVDTQYFGPGTRLTVL.

The chain is built from TRBV7-2 and TRBJ1-5, with D unclear. Germline loops: CDR1 SGHTA, CDR2 FQGNSA. The length of the CDR3 is 15 residues. The V gene lost 5 bases and the J gene lost 0 bases, with 11 bases spanning the gap. The CDR3 DNA reads TGTGCCAGCAGCAGAGGACCCTATAGCAATCAGCCCCAGCATTTT. Translated: CASSRGPYSNQPQHF.

The V and J genes are TRBV28 and TRBJ1-2; D is perhaps TRBD1 (6 bases). The germline V gene encodes CDR1 MDHEN and CDR2 SYDVKM. V was trimmed by 2 bases and J by 8 bases, leaving 9 bases between them. This CDR3 has 12 amino acids. CDR3 in amino acids: CASSLTQGGYTF. DNA for the CDR3: TGTGCCAGCAGTTTAACCCAGGGGGGCTACACCTTC.

V usage is TRBV11-1 and J usage is TRBJ2-1, with D tentatively TRBD1 (6 bases). The V gene lost 1 base and the J gene lost 4 bases, with 14 bases spanning the gap. The germline gives CDR1 SGHAT, CDR2 FQDESV (reference sequence). This CDR3 is 16 amino acids long. The CDR3 sequence: CASSLGGLLGYNEQFF. The CDR3 region has the DNA TGTGCCAGCAGCTTAGGGGGGCTATTAGGTTACAATGAGCAGTTCTTC.

This clonotype has just a few counts. The J gene is TRBJ2-3, the V gene TRBV9; D remains ambiguous. CDR1 is SGDLS, CDR2 YYNGEE, per germline. The CDR3 sequence is 16 residues long. Trimming pared 3 bases from V and 1 base from J, leaving 15 bases between. The CDR3 coding sequence is TGTGCCAGCAGCGCCGGAGTTGGCTCACGCACAGATACGCAGTATTTT. This gives the protein CASSAGVGSRTDTQYF.

V usage is TRBV11-1 and J usage is TRBJ2-5, with D tentatively TRBD1 (5 bases). The germline gives CDR1 SGHAT, CDR2 FQDESV (reference sequence). The CDR3 is 14 residues long. Between the trimmed V and J ends, which lost 7 bases and 5 bases, there was a span of 17 bases. The DNA for the CDR3 is TGTGCCAGCACCAACGGCAGGGATTCGGAGACCCAGTACTTC. Its translation: CASTNGRDSETQYF.

The chain links TRBV5-1 to TRBJ1-2; the D gene is possibly TRBD1 (6 bases). Germline V gene sequence: CDR1 SGHRS, CDR2 YFSETQ. The CDR3 is made up of 15 amino acids. Trimming left V 5 bases short and J 5 bases short, with 19 bases between. Written as DNA, the CDR3 is TGCGCCAGCAGGCCCCTTCAGGGGTCTCCGTATGGCTACACCTTC. Amino acids: CASRPLQGSPYGYTF.

The CDR3 region is CATSAPYTGELFF. Written as DNA, the CDR3 is TGTGCCACCAGTGCCCCTTACACCGGGGAGCTGTTTTTT. The chain links TRBV24-1 to TRBJ2-2; D is uncertain. Trimming stripped 5 bases from V and 3 bases from J, with 6 bases between. Germline V lookup: CDR1 KGHDR, CDR2 SFDVKD. The CDR3 covers 13 residues.

V and J are TRBV14 and TRBJ2-7; TRBD1 matches 7 bases. Germline V CDR1 and CDR2: SGHDN, FVKESK. The CDR3 consists of 17 residues. J gave up 3 bases and V 0 bases, and 11 bases lay outside the gene matches. Written as DNA, the CDR3 is TGTGCCAGCAGCCAAGATGGTTGGGACAGAGGTAACTACGAGCAGTACTTC. It translates to CASSQDGWDRGNYEQYF.

This clonotype was detected ten times or more. The chain carries TRBV5-5 and TRBJ1-2, with 9 nucleotides matching TRBD1. J was trimmed by 0 bases and V by 4 bases; bases with no gene match: 4. Germline V lookup: CDR1 SGHKS, CDR2 YYEKEE (reference sequence). The CDR3 consists of 15 residues. In DNA form, the CDR3 reads TGTGCCAGCAGCCCTTGGACAGGGGCTAACTATGGCTACACCTTC. Translated: CASSPWTGANYGYTF. Full variable domain (rest looked up from reference TRBV5-5 and TRBJ1-2): DAGVTQSPTHLIKTRGQQVTLRCSPISGHKSVSWYQQVLGQGPQFIFQYYEKEERGRGNFPDRFSARQFPNYSSELNVNALLLGDSALYLCASSPWTGANYGYTFGSGTRLTVV.

The J gene is TRBJ2-7, the V gene TRBV6-2 or TRBV6-3; D might be TRBD1 (5 bases). Germline CDR1 and CDR2: MNHEY and SVGEGT. The ends were cut back, 7 bases at V and 4 bases at J, with 8 bases in the middle. This CDR3 spans 11 amino acids. CDR3 loop: CASTHRYEQYF. The CDR3 bases are TGTGCCAGCACTCACAGGTACGAGCAGTACTTC.

This clonotype appeared a few times. The V and J genes are TRBV11-2 and TRBJ2-3; D is undetermined. The CDR3 contains 13 residues. V shed 4 bases and J shed 5 bases, with 10 bases lying between them. Germline V gene data show CDR1 as SGHAT and CDR2 as FQNNGV. The CDR3 coding sequence is TGTGCCAGCAGCTCATCTATGATAGATACGCAGTATTTT. Residues: CASSSSMIDTQYF.

The rearrangement joins TRBV10-3 to TRBJ2-1, with D perhaps matching TRBD2 (6 bases). The CDR3 covers 14 residues. Germline loops: CDR1 ENHRY, CDR2 SYGVKD. Deletions cut 8 bases from V and 5 bases from J, with 16 bases between. The CDR3 is CAIGGSGPNNEQFF. Written as DNA, the CDR3 is TGTGCCATCGGTGGAAGCGGGCCTAACAATGAGCAGTTCTTC.

Only a few counts were recorded for this clonotype. The V gene is TRBV24-1, the J gene TRBJ2-1; D ambiguous. V was trimmed by 4 bases and J by 10 bases, leaving 7 bases between them. This CDR3 has 11 amino acids. The germline V gene encodes CDR1 KGHDR and CDR2 SFDVKD. The CDR3 DNA reads as TGTGCCACCAGTGACCCCAGGGAGCAGTTCTTC. Translation: CATSDPREQFF.

The chain couples TRBV6-5 to TRBJ2-5, with TRBD1 identical over 8 bases. Germline V lookup: CDR1 MNHEY, CDR2 SVGAGI. The CDR3 is 19 amino acids. The V segment lost 0 bases and the J segment 4 bases; nucleotides outside the gene matches: 16. CDR3 loop: CASSYSSRADRGFRETQYF. Here the CDR3 DNA reads TGTGCCAGCAGTTACTCAAGCCGGGCTGACAGGGGATTCCGAGAGACCCAGTACTTC.

This clonotype was observed a handful of times. The chain employs TRBV11-2 and TRBJ2-1, with D perhaps matching TRBD2 (6 bases). The CDR3 is made up of 17 amino acids. Between the trimmed V and J ends, which lost 0 bases and 8 bases, there was a span of 20 bases. The germline gives CDR1 SGHAT, CDR2 FQNNGV. Written as DNA, the CDR3 is TGTGCCAGCAGCTTAGATAGGGGACTCGCGAGAGGAGATGAGCAGTTCTTC. Translated, it gives CASSLDRGLARGDEQFF.

This chain connects TRBV7-2 to TRBJ1-6, with 7 bases that match TRBD1. Germline V gene data show CDR1 as SGHTA and CDR2 as FQGNSA. The CDR3 sequence is 16 residues long. V shed 0 bases, J shed 8 bases, and the junction held 7 bases outside the gene matches. CDR3 nucleotide sequence: TGTGCCAGCAGCTTAGCCGGGACAGCCTTGTATTCACCCCTCCACTTT. Amino acid sequence: CASSLAGTALYSPLHF.

In its sample, this clonotype was seen a few times. V usage is TRBV5-1 and J usage is TRBJ1-6; D remains unclear. The V gene's germline CDR1 is SGHRS and CDR2 YFSETQ. V shed 2 bases and J shed 9 bases, with 9 bases lying between them. The CDR3 consists of 13 residues. The CDR3 bases are TGCGCCAGCAGCTTAATCGTGGGTTCACCCCTCCACTTT. Protein product: CASSLIVGSPLHF.